This T cell receptor (beta chain) was sequenced for a study of blood T cell repertoires in COVID-19. Study-level background: Both acute and convalescent COVID-19 samples were obtained from the United States, Italy and Spain. Sources were T cells, B-cell-depleted T cells, or PBMCs; the material itself was cDNA or gDNA.

Trimming pared 1 base from V and 6 bases from J, leaving 13 bases between. CDR3 size: 15 residues. From germline, CDR1 is LNHDA and CDR2 SQIVND (reference sequence). The assay was immunoSEQ multiplex PCR, and TCRdb's table has in-frame clones only and misses some. This sample carries approximately 160,000 clones, about nine tenths of them seen once, and the ten largest clones take 15% to 20%. Sequencing input: peripheral blood. This chain joins TRBV19 and TRBJ2-1, with a tentative D call TRBD2 (6 bases). The clonotype was recovered from a man aged 60 to 69 with active or convalescent COVID-19. DNA of the CDR3: TGTGCCAGTAGTATAGCGGCGGGGAGATTCAATGAGCAGTTCTTC. Its translation: CASSIAAGRFNEQFF.